This T cell receptor beta chain was observed in a study of blood T cell repertoires in COVID-19. On the study more broadly: COVID-19 samples collected from the United States, Italy and Spain covered acute and convalescent phases.

Profiling relied on immunoSEQ multiplex PCR, and the TCRdb table lists in-frame clones only, not all of them. The sample contains approximately 190,000 clones, 85% to 90% of which appear only once. The CDR3 is 15 residues long. The junction had 0 bases not matched to a gene; V was cut back by 8 bases and J by 0 bases. CDR1 is MNHEY and CDR2 is SMNVEV in the germline V gene (reference sequence). This clonotype originated in a man older than 75 with acute or convalescent COVID-19. The chain couples TRBV27 to TRBJ2-3; TRBD2 matches 15 bases. Sequenced material: peripheral blood. The CDR3 nucleotides read TGTGCCAGCGGGACTAGCGGGAGGAGCACAGATACGCAGTATTTT. It translates to CASGTSGRSTDTQYF.